This entry features one T cell receptor (beta chain) sequence. The target antigen is unknown. The protocol was immunoSEQ multiplex PCR, while the TCRdb copy is restricted to in-frame clones and leaves out a portion. The repertoire holds some 2,000,000 clones, 95% seen once, with under 0.15% in the top ten. The V end was cut by 3 bases, the J end by 2 bases, with 13 bases between. This CDR3 spans 16 amino acids. The germline V gene has CDR1 KGHSH and CDR2 LQKENI. The sample is drawn from a study of shared clonotypes between healthy human individuals. On the study more broadly: Two women and a few men aged 18 to 49 served as donors. Used for every donor were three CD4 naive, three CD4 memory, two CD8 naive and one CD8 memory plate. Notes on the study in general: How much donors shared clonotypes was expected to be affected by sequencing depth. Compared with memory subsets, naive subsets generally had larger estimated richness.

The sequence came from a man aged 18 to 30 in good health. The chain combines TRBV18 with TRBJ2-2; perhaps TRBD1 as D (5 bases). Sequenced: naive CD4+ T cells sorted from blood. Specified subset: CD45RA+ positively selected. The CDR3 is CASSPRSGPNTGELFF. DNA of the CDR3: TGTGCCAGCTCACCTCGTTCAGGGCCTAACACCGGGGAGCTGTTTTTT.